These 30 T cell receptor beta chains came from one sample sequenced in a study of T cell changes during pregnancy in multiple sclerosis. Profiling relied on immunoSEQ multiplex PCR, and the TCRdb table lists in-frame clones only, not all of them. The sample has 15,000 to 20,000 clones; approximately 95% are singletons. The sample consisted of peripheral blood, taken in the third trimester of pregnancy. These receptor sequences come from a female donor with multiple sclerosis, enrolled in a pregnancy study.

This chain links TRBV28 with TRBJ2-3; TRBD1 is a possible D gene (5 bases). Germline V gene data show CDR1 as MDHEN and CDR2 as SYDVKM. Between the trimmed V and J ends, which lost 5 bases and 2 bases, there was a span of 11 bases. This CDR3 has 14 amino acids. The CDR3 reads CASSPTGLTDTQYF. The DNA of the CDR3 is TGTGCCAGCAGTCCTACAGGTCTCACAGATACGCAGTATTTT.

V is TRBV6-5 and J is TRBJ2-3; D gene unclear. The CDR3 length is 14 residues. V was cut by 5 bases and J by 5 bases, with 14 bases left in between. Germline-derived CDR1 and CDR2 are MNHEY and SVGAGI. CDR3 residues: CASSPFSIQDTQYF. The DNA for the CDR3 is TGTGCCAGCAGTCCCTTCAGTATACAAGATACGCAGTATTTT.

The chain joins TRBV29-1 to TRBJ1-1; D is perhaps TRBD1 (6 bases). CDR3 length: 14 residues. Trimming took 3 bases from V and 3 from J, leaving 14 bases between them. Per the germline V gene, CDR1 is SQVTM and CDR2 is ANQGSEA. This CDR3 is CSVDMRRGDTEAFF. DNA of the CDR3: TGCAGCGTTGATATGCGCAGGGGTGACACTGAAGCTTTCTTT.

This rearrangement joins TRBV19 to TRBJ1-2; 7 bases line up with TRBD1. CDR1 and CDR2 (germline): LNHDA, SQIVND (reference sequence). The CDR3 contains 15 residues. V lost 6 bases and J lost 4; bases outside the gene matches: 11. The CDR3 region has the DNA TGTGCCAGTAGGGGAGATAGGACAGGCTTCTATGGCTACACCTTC. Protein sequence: CASRGDRTGFYGYTF.

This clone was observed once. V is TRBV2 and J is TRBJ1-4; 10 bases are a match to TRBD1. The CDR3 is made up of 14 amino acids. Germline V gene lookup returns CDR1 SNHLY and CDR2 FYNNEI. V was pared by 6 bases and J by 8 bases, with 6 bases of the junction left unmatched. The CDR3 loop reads CASSPDRGREKLFF. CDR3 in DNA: TGTGCCAGCAGCCCCGACAGGGGGCGAGAAAAACTGTTTTTT.

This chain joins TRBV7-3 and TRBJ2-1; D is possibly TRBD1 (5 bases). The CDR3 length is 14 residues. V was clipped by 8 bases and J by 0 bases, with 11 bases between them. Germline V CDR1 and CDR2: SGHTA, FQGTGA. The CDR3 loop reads CASRDSNSYNEQFF. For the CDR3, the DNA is TGTGCCAGCCGCGACAGCAACTCCTACAATGAGCAGTTCTTC.

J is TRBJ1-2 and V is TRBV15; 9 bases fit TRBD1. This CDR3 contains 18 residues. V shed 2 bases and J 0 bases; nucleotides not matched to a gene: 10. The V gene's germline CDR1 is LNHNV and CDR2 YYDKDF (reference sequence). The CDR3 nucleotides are TGTGCCACCAGCAGACCCCCGGGACAGGGAATTACTAACTATGGCTACACCTTC. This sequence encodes CATSRPPGQGITNYGYTF. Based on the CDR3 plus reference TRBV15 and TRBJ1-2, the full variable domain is DAMVIQNPRYQVTQFGKPVTLSCSQTLNHNVMYWYQQKSSQAPKLLFHYYDKDFNNEADTPDNFQSRRPNTSFCFLDIRSPGLGDTAMYLCATSRPPGQGITNYGYTFGSGTRLTVV.

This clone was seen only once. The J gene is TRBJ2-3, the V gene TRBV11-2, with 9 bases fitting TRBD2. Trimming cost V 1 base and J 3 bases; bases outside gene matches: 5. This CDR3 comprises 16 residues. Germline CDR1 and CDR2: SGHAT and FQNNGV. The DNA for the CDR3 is TGTGCCAGCAGCTTAGGGGCTAGCGGGGAGACAGATACGCAGTATTTT. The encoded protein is CASSLGASGETDTQYF.

CDR3 protein: CASSEGTRWTYEQYF. The CDR3 DNA is TGTGCCAGCAGTGAGGGGACTCGTTGGACCTACGAGCAGTACTTC. V is TRBV2 and J is TRBJ2-7; TRBD2 might be the D (6 bases). V lost 3 bases and J lost 2, with 14 bases in between. The CDR3 runs to 15 residues. Germline CDR1 reads SNHLY; CDR2 reads FYNNEI.

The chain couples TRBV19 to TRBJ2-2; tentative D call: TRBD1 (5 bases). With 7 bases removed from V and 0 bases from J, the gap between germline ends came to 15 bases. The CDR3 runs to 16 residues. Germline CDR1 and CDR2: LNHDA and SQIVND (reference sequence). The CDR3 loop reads CASTDSDTANTGELFF. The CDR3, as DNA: TGTGCCAGTACCGACTCGGACACCGCGAACACCGGGGAGCTGTTTTTT.

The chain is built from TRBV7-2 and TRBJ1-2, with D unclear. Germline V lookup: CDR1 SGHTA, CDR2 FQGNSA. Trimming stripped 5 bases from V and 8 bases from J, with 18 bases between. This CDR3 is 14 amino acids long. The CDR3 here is CASSPQGRASGYTF. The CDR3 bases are TGTGCCAGCAGCCCCCAAGGGCGGGCCTCGGGCTACACCTTC. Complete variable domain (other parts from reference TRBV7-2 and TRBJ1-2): GAGVSQSPSNKVTEKGKDVELRCDPISGHTALYWYRQSLGQGLEFLIYFQGNSAPDKSGLPSDRFSAERTGGSVSTLTIQRTQQEDSAVYLCASSPQGRASGYTFGSGTRLTVV.

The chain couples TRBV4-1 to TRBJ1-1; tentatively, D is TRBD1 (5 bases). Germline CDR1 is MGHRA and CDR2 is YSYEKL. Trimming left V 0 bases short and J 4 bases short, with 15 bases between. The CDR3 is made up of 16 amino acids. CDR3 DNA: TGCGCCAGCAGCCAAGATCGGCAGGGAATCCTCACTGAAGCTTTCTTT. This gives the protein CASSQDRQGILTEAFF.

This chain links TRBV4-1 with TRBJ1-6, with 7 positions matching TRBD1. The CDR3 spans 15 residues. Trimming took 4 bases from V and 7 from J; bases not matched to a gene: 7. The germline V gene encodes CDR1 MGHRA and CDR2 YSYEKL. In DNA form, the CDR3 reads TGCGCCAGCAGCCCTCGACAGGGTGGCAATTCACCCCTCCACTTT. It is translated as CASSPRQGGNSPLHF.

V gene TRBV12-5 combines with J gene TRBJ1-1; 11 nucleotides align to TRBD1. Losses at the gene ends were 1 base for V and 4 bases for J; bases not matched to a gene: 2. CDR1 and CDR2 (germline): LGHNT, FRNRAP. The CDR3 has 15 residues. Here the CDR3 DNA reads TGTGCTAGTGGTTTGGGGACAGGGGGCGGCACTGAAGCTTTCTTT. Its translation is CASGLGTGGGTEAFF.

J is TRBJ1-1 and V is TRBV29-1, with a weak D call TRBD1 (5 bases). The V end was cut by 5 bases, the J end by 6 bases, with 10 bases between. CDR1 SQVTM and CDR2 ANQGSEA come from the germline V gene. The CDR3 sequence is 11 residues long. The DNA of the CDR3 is TGCAGCGTTCATGCGGGGGCTGAAGCTTTCTTT. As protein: CSVHAGAEAFF. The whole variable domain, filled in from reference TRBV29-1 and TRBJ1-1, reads SAVISQKPSRDICQRGTSLTIQCQVDSQVTMMFWYRQQPGQSLTLIATANQGSEATYESGFVIDKFPISRPNLTFSTLTVSNMSPEDSSIYLCSVHAGAEAFFGQGTRLTVV.

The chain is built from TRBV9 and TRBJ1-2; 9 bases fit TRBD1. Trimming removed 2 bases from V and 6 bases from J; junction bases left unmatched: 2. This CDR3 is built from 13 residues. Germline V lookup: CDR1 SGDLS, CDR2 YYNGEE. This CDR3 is CASSVRDRDGYTF. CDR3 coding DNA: TGTGCCAGCAGCGTGAGGGACAGGGATGGCTACACCTTC.

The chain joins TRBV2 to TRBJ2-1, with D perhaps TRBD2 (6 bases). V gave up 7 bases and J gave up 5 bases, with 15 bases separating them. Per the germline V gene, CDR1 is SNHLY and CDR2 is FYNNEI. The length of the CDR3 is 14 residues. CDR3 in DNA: TGTGCCAGCATGATCGCGGGAAGGAACAATGAGCAGTTCTTC. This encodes CASMIAGRNNEQFF.

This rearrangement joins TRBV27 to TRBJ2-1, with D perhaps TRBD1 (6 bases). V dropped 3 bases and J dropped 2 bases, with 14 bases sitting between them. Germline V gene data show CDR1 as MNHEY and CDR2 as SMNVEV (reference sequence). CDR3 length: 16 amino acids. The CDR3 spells CASSFQTGHPYNEQFF. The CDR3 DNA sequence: TGTGCCAGCAGTTTCCAGACAGGCCATCCCTACAATGAGCAGTTCTTC.

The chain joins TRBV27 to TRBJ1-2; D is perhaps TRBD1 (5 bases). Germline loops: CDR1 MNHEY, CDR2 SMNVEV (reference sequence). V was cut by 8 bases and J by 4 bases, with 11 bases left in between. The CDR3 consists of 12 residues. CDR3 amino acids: CASSGSAYGYTF. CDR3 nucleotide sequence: TGTGCCAGCTCAGGGTCAGCCTATGGCTACACCTTC.

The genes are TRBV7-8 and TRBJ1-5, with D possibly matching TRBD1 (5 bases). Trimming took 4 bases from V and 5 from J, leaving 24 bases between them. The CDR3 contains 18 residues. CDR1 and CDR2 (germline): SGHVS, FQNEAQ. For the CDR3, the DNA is TGTGCCAGCAGCTCGAGCGGAATCGGGGGGGGGTCGGATCAGCCCCAGCATTTT. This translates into CASSSSGIGGGSDQPQHF.

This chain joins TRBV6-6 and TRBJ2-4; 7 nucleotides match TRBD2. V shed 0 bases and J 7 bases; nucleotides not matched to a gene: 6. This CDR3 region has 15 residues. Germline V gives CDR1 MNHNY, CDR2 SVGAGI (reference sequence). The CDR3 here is CASSYSRLAGNIQYF. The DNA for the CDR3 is TGTGCCAGCAGTTACTCTCGACTAGCCGGCAACATTCAGTACTTC.

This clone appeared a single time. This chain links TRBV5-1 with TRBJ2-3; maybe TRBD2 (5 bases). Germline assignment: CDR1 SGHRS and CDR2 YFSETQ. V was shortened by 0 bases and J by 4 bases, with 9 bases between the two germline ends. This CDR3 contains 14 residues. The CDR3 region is CASSLGGFPDTQYF. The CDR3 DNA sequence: TGCGCCAGCAGCTTGGGAGGGTTCCCAGATACGCAGTATTTT.

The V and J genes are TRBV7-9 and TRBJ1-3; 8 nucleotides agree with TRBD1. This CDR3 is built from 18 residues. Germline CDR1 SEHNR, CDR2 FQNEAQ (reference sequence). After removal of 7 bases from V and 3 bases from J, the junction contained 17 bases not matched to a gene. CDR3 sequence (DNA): TGTGCCAGCACCCTCTCCCGGGCCAGGGGGCGTGTTGGAAACACCATATATTTT. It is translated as CASTLSRARGRVGNTIYF.

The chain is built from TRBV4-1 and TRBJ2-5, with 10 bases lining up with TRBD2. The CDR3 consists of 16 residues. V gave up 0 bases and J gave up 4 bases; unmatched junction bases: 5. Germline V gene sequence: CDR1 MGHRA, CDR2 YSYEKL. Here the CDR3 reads CASSQERIAGGETQYF. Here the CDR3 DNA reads TGCGCCAGCAGCCAAGAGAGAATAGCGGGGGGAGAGACCCAGTACTTC.

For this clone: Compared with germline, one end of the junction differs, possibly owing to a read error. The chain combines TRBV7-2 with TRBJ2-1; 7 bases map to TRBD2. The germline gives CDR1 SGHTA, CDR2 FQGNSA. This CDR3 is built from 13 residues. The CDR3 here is CASSSGGSGHKIF. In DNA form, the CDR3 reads TGTGCCAGCAGCTCCGGGGGTAGCGGGCATAAGATCTTC.

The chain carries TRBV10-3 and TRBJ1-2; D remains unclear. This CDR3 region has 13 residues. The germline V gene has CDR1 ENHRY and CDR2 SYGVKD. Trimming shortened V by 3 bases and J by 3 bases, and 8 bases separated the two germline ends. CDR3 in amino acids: CAISESEDYGYTF. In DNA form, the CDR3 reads TGTGCCATCAGTGAAAGCGAGGACTATGGCTACACCTTC.

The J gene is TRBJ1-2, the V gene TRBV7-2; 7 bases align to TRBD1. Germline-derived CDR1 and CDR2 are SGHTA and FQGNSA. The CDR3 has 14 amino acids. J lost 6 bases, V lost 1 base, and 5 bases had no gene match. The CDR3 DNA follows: TGTGCCAGCAGCTTAGGGAGACAGGGCCATGGCTACACCTTC. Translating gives CASSLGRQGHGYTF. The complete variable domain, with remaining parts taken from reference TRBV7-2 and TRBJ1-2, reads GAGVSQSPSNKVTEKGKDVELRCDPISGHTALYWYRQSLGQGLEFLIYFQGNSAPDKSGLPSDRFSAERTGGSVSTLTIQRTQQEDSAVYLCASSLGRQGHGYTFGSGTRLTVV.

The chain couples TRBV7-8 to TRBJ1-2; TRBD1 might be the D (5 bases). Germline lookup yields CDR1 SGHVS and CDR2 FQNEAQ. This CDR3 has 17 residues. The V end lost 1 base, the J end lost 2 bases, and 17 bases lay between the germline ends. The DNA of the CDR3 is TGTGCCAGCAGCTTAGTAGTTGTGGGGACTAAAAACTATGGCTACACCTTC. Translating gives CASSLVVVGTKNYGYTF.

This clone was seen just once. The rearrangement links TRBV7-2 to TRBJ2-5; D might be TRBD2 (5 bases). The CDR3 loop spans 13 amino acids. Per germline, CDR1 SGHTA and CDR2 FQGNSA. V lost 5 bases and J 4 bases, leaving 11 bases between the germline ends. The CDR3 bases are TGTGCCAGCAGCGCCCCTAGCACAGAGACCCAGTACTTC. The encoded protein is CASSAPSTETQYF.

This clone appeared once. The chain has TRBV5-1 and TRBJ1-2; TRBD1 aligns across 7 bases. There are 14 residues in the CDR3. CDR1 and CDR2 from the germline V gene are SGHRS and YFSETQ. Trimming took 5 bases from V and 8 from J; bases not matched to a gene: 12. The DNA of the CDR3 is TGCGCCAGCAGACCTGACATAGGGGGCGCGGGCTACACCTTC. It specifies CASRPDIGGAGYTF.